This T cell receptor (beta chain) originates from a study of blood T cell repertoires in COVID-19. V gave up 2 bases and J gave up 5 bases, with 15 bases separating them. The CDR3 consists of 16 residues. Germline V gene data show CDR1 as MNHEY and CDR2 as SMNVEV (reference sequence). The repertoire was sequenced with immunoSEQ multiplex PCR; TCRdb's copy has only in-frame clones and lacks some. Of about 260,000 clones listed, around 88% are singletons. The chain employs TRBV27 and TRBJ1-4; D perhaps matches TRBD1 (6 bases). The sequence came from a middle-aged woman with acute COVID-19. Sequenced: PBMCs or T cells enriched from blood (not recorded which). CDR3 nucleotide sequence: TGTGCCAGCAGTTTAATCGGCAGGGGTCCCAATGAAAAACTGTTTTTT. It encodes CASSLIGRGPNEKLFF.